These 27 T cell receptor beta chains were sequenced from one sample in a study of T cells in Graves' hyperthyroidism and ophthalmopathy. Amplification yielded TCR beta CDR3 regions, with RNA transcripts as the source. First-round RT-PCR targeting the TCR CDR3 was performed with the HTBI primer set. From the multiplex PCR reads, TCRdb called clonotypes with MiXCR, one entry per CDR3 protein. Of hundreds of thousands of distinct CDR3 sequences listed, around a third are singletons. The sample was blood. These receptors all come from a woman between 40 and 55 years old with Graves' hyperthyroidism.

This clonotype occurred a few times. A much larger clone differs by one base, so this may be a read error. The chain carries TRBV29-1 and TRBJ2-5; unclear D gene. The CDR3 is 12 amino acids. Germline CDR1 and CDR2: SQVTM and ANQGSEA. Trimming pared 3 bases from V and 4 bases from J, leaving 9 bases between. The DNA of the CDR3 is TGCAGCGTTGAGATGGGAACAGAGACCCAGTACTTC. Translating gives CSVEMGTETQYF.

This clonotype was counted at least ten times. The rearrangement joins TRBV2 to TRBJ1-6; 7 bases agree with TRBD1. The germline V gene has CDR1 SNHLY and CDR2 FYNNEI. V lost 4 bases to trimming and J lost 4 bases; unmatched junction nucleotides: 4. CDR3 length equals 15 residues. The CDR3 loop reads CASSVGQSYNSPLHF. As DNA, the CDR3 is TGTGCCAGCAGTGTGGGACAGAGTTATAATTCACCCCTCCACTTT. Supplemented by reference TRBV2 and TRBJ1-6, the full variable domain reads EPEVTQTPSHQVTQMGQEVILRCVPISNHLYFYWYRQILGQKVEFLVSFYNNEISEKSEIFDDQFSVERPDGSNFTLKIRSTKLEDSAMYFCASSVGQSYNSPLHFGNGTRLTVT.

To note about this clonotype: Because the CDR3 is missing its conserved closing phenylalanine or tryptophan, this is likely a read error. This rearrangement joins TRBV14 to TRBJ2-2, with D possibly TRBD1 on 8 matching bases. There are 15 residues in the CDR3. CDR1 is SGHDN, CDR2 FVKESK, per germline. The ends were cut back, 4 bases at V and 4 bases at J, with 13 bases in the middle. CDR3 region: CASSRTGGATGELFS. The CDR3 DNA sequence: TGTGCCAGCAGCCGAACAGGGGGGGCCACCGGGGAGCTGTTTTCT.

Ten or more counts support this clonotype. The V call is TRBV7-9, the J call TRBJ1-1; no firm D call. The CDR3 covers 15 residues. The V end lost 5 bases, the J end lost 0 bases, and 13 bases lay between the germline ends. Germline V lookup: CDR1 SEHNR, CDR2 FQNEAQ (reference sequence). Here the CDR3 reads CASSARRVMNTEAFF. CDR3 sequence (DNA): TGTGCCAGCAGCGCCCGACGGGTCATGAACACTGAAGCTTTCTTT. Full variable domain (rest looked up from reference TRBV7-9 and TRBJ1-1): DTGVSQNPRHKITKRGQNVTFRCDPISEHNRLYWYRQTLGQGPEFLTYFQNEAQLEKSRLLSDRFSAERPKGSFSTLEIQRTEQGDSAMYLCASSARRVMNTEAFFGQGTRLTVV.

In its sample, this clonotype was seen a few times. Here the CDR3 DNA reads TGTGCCAGCAGTAACAACACCGGGGAGCTGTTTTTT. It codes for CASSNNTGELFF. The chain recombines TRBV12-3 or TRBV12-4 with TRBJ2-2; D is unresolved. V dropped 5 bases and J dropped 2 bases, with 3 bases sitting between them. CDR3 length: 12 residues.

V usage is TRBV10-2 and J usage is TRBJ2-5; D is unclear. Germline-derived CDR1 and CDR2 are WSHSY and SAAADI. The CDR3 has 9 amino acids. Trimming shortened V by 10 bases and J by 7 bases, and 7 bases separated the two germline ends. The CDR3 here is CATIGTQYF. Here the CDR3 DNA reads TGCGCCACCATCGGGACCCAGTACTTC.

This clonotype was counted between two and nine times. The chain links TRBV19 to TRBJ1-1; D gene ambiguous. The CDR3 contains 12 residues. Trimming cost V 3 bases and J 7 bases, with 9 bases left between them. The germline gives CDR1 LNHDA, CDR2 SQIVND (reference sequence). The CDR3 nucleotides are TGTGCCAGTAGTATTGGGCAGAGTGAAGCTTTCTTT. This codes for CASSIGQSEAFF.

This clonotype was picked up many times. CDR3 coding DNA: TGTGCCAGTAGTGTCCCCGAGGGACAGGGACTCTATGGCTACACCTTC. Translation gives CASSVPEGQGLYGYTF. The chain is built from TRBV19 and TRBJ1-2, with TRBD1 identical over 9 bases. There are 16 residues in the CDR3. The junction had 11 bases not matched to a gene; V was cut back by 5 bases and J by 4 bases. Germline loops: CDR1 LNHDA, CDR2 SQIVND (reference sequence).

A few counts support this clonotype. This chain joins TRBV6-5 and TRBJ1-3; the match to TRBD1 covers 7 bases. The germline V gene has CDR1 MNHEY and CDR2 SVGAGI. The ends lost 2 bases at V and 7 bases at J; junction bases unmatched: 8. CDR3 length: 15 residues. The DNA of the CDR3 is TGTGCCAGCAGTTACGACAGACAGGGTGGGAACACCATATATTTT. This gives the protein CASSYDRQGGNTIYF.

This clonotype occurred many times. V is TRBV20-1 and J is TRBJ1-1; unclear D gene. CDR1 DFQATT and CDR2 SNEGSKA come from the germline V gene (reference sequence). The CDR3 sequence is 11 residues long. Trimming took 0 bases from V and 5 from J, leaving 4 bases between them. DNA of the CDR3: TGCAGTGCTAGAGATCGGACTGAAGCTTTCTTT. Protein sequence: CSARDRTEAFF.

For this clonotype: This may come from a read error, since a much larger clone is one base off. The CDR3 ends on some other residue instead of the conserved phenylalanine or tryptophan, so this is likely a read error. The chain couples TRBV9 to TRBJ2-6, with D maybe TRBD1 (5 bases). CDR1 is SGDLS, CDR2 YYNGEE, per germline. Deletions cut 4 bases from V and 14 bases from J, with 13 bases between. The CDR3 sequence is 12 residues long. This CDR3 is CASSPQDGLLTL. The CDR3 region has the DNA TGTGCCAGCAGCCCACAGGACGGCCTCCTGACTCTC.

There are a few counts of this clonotype. The CDR3 spells CASSYRDRGKDGYTF. The CDR3 DNA reads as TGTGCCAGCAGTTACCGGGACAGGGGGAAGGATGGCTACACCTTC. The chain joins TRBV6-2 or TRBV6-3 to TRBJ1-2, with 11 nucleotides matching TRBD1. V dropped 2 bases and J dropped 6; count of bases not matched to a gene: 5. The CDR3 is 15 amino acids. From germline, CDR1 is MNHEY and CDR2 SVGEGT.

With respect to this clonotype: No conserved phenylalanine or tryptophan is present at the end of the CDR3, so a read error is the likely explanation. The chain has TRBV11-2 and TRBJ1-2, with TRBD1 matching over 8 bases. The CDR3 sequence is 15 residues long. V dropped 8 bases and J dropped 7; count of bases not matched to a gene: 15. Germline V gives CDR1 SGHAT, CDR2 FQNNGV. CDR3 loop: CASSLTGGAAGGYTL. The CDR3 bases are TGTGCCAGCTCGCTCACAGGGGGGGCCGCTGGTGGCTACACCCTC.

This clonotype occurred many times. The chain carries TRBV19 and TRBJ1-5; tentative D call: TRBD1 (6 bases). Germline V gene lookup returns CDR1 LNHDA and CDR2 SQIVND (reference sequence). The CDR3 totals 17 residues. V was shortened by 5 bases and J by 7 bases, with 24 bases between the two germline ends. The CDR3 sequence is CASSLFQGTGKDQPQHF. The CDR3 DNA follows: TGTGCCAGTAGTCTGTTTCAGGGAACAGGGAAGGACCAGCCCCAGCATTTT.

This clonotype was detected a few times. The chain employs TRBV5-6 and TRBJ2-7; 7 bases are shared with TRBD1. This CDR3 has 14 amino acids. The J segment lost 4 bases and the V segment lost 2 bases, leaving 6 bases of the junction unmatched. Germline V gives CDR1 SGHDT, CDR2 YYEEEE. The CDR3 here is CASSLSGTEYEQYF. The DNA for the CDR3 is TGTGCCAGCAGCTTATCCGGGACAGAGTACGAGCAGTACTTC.

This clonotype was detected only a few times. V usage is TRBV7-9 and J usage is TRBJ2-6, with 8 positions matching TRBD1. This CDR3 has 17 amino acids. V lost 4 bases to trimming and J lost 3 bases; unmatched junction nucleotides: 8. The V gene's germline CDR1 is SEHNR and CDR2 FQNEAQ (reference sequence). In DNA, the CDR3 is TGTGCCAGCAGCTCTAATTCAGGGGGCCATGGGGCCAACGTCCTGACTTTC. Translation: CASSSNSGGHGANVLTF.

This clonotype was observed at least ten times. CDR3 protein: CASSRGTSGYQETQYF. The CDR3 bases are TGTGCCAGCAGCCGTGGGACTAGCGGTTATCAAGAGACCCAGTACTTC. The chain joins TRBV7-6 to TRBJ2-5; 11 bases are shared with TRBD2. This CDR3 is built from 16 residues. CDR1 is SGHVS and CDR2 is FNYEAQ in the germline V gene. V shed 5 bases and J 2 bases; nucleotides not matched to a gene: 7.

In regard to this clonotype: A read error is possible here, since a much larger clone lies one base away. V is TRBV7-6 and J is TRBJ2-7, with TRBD2 identical over 7 bases. Germline V gives CDR1 SGHVS, CDR2 FNYEAQ. CDR3 length: 14 amino acids. The CDR3 coding sequence is TGTGCCAGCAGCCCCTTGAGCGGGACGGGCGAGCAGTGCTTC. Translated: CASSPLSGTGEQCF.

The CDR3 loop is CASSLRGGGEQYF. CDR3 nucleotide sequence: TGCGCCAGCAGCTTGCGGGGGGGGGGTGAGCAGTACTTC. The chain joins TRBV5-1 to TRBJ2-7; 8 nucleotides align to TRBD2. The CDR3 is made up of 13 amino acids. CDR1 is SGHRS, CDR2 YFSETQ, per germline. V was clipped by 1 base and J by 7 bases; unmatched bases: 4. The whole variable domain, remainder taken from reference TRBV5-1 and TRBJ2-7, is KAGVTQTPRYLIKTRGQQVTLSCSPISGHRSVSWYQQTPGQGLQFLFEYFSETQRNKGNFPGRFSGRQFSNSRSEMNVSTLELGDSALYLCASSLRGGGEQYFGPGTRLTVT.

This clonotype was seen a handful of times. At one of its ends the junction is not consistent with the germline gene, which may arise from a read error. The chain uses TRBV13 and TRBJ2-5; D gene ambiguous. The CDR3 covers 15 residues. Germline values: CDR1 PRHDT, CDR2 FYEKMQ (reference sequence). Written as DNA, the CDR3 is TGTGCCAGCAGTTTAGACGCTATACTTCAAGAGACCCAGTACTTC. Translating gives CASSLDAILQETQYF.

The chain has TRBV7-2 and TRBJ2-7; TRBD1 is a possible D gene (6 bases). This CDR3 has 13 amino acids. The germline CDR1 and CDR2 sequences are SGHTA and FQGNSA. Trimming took 4 bases from V and 6 from J, leaving 13 bases between them. CDR3 nucleotides: TGTGCCAGCAGCTGGGACACCGTCGGCGAGCAGTACTTC. Its protein is CASSWDTVGEQYF.

The V call is TRBV4-1, the J call TRBJ2-7; D is possibly TRBD1 or TRBD2 (5 bases each). Germline lookup yields CDR1 MGHRA and CDR2 YSYEKL. V dropped 4 bases and J dropped 3 bases, with 16 bases sitting between them. The CDR3 has 15 amino acids. The CDR3 reads CASSPGPGPNYEQYF. The CDR3 nucleotides are TGCGCCAGCAGCCCGGGGCCAGGGCCTAACTACGAGCAGTACTTC.

This clonotype was seen more than once but under ten times. The CDR3, as DNA: TGTGCCAGCAGCCAAAATACGGGACAGAGGGCTTTCTTT. It is translated as CASSQNTGQRAFF. The chain has TRBV3-1 and TRBJ1-1; 7 bases agree with TRBD1. This CDR3 region has 13 residues. The V gene's germline CDR1 is LGHDT and CDR2 YNNKEL (reference sequence). V shed 2 bases and J 11 bases; nucleotides not matched to a gene: 8.

In this sample, this clonotype turned up a few times. The rearrangement joins TRBV7-9 to TRBJ2-5, with 7 positions matching TRBD1. Germline V lookup: CDR1 SEHNR, CDR2 FQNEAQ (reference sequence). This CDR3 region has 15 residues. The trim removed 4 bases at V and 4 bases at J, leaving 9 bases unmatched. The CDR3 DNA is TGTGCCAGCAGCTCCGCAGCAGGGGGACCAGAGACCCAGTACTTC. As protein: CASSSAAGGPETQYF.

CDR3 nucleotides: TGTGCCAGTATTGACAGGAACACTGAAGCTTTCTTT. Protein sequence: CASIDRNTEAFF. V gene TRBV19 combines with J gene TRBJ1-1; tentative D call: TRBD1 (5 bases). CDR1 is LNHDA and CDR2 is SQIVND in the germline V gene (reference sequence). This CDR3 spans 12 amino acids. V shed 7 bases and J shed 1 base, with 7 bases lying between them.

A remark on this clonotype: This may arise from a read error, as a much more abundant clone is one base away. This chain joins TRBV7-9 and TRBJ1-2; no firm D call. The CDR3 loop spans 14 amino acids. The germline V gene has CDR1 SEHNR and CDR2 FQNEAQ (reference sequence). This CDR3 reads CASSPIPTTRGCTF. Written as DNA, the CDR3 is TGTGCCAGCAGCCCTATCCCTACGACCCGTGGCTGCACCTTC.

The sample holds one count of this clonotype. A much larger clone lies a single base off, so this may be a read error. Here the CDR3 omits its conserved ending phenylalanine or tryptophan, so a read error is the likely source. The CDR3 sequence: CASSAYRAMNTEAFS. The CDR3 nucleotides are TGTGCCAGCAGCGCCTACAGGGCGATGAACACTGAAGCTTTCTCT. The V gene is TRBV9, the J gene TRBJ1-1, with D possibly matching TRBD1 (6 bases). The CDR3 consists of 15 residues. In germline, CDR1 is SGDLS, CDR2 YYNGEE. V lost 3 bases to trimming and J lost 0 bases, with 12 bases between them.